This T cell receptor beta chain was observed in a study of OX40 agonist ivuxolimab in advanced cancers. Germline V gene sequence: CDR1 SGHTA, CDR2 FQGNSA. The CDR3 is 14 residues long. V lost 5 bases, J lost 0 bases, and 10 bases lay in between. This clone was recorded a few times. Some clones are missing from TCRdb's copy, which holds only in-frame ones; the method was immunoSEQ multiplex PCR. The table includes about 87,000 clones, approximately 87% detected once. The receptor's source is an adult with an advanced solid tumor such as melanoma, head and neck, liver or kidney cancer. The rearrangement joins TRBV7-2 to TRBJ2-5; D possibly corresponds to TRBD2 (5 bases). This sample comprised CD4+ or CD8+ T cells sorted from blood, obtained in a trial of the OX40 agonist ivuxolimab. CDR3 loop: CASSLRLNQETQYF. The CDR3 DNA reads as TGTGCCAGCAGCCTACGACTAAACCAAGAGACCCAGTACTTC. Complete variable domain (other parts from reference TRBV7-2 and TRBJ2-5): GAGVSQSPSNKVTEKGKDVELRCDPISGHTALYWYRQSLGQGLEFLIYFQGNSAPDKSGLPSDRFSAERTGGSVSTLTIQRTQQEDSAVYLCASSLRLNQETQYFGPGTRLLVL.